The 12 T cell receptor beta chains below all came from one sample that was sequenced in a study of blood T cell repertoires in COVID-19. Method: immunoSEQ multiplex PCR; TCRdb's copy keeps in-frame clones and lacks some. The profile shows 60,000 to 95,000 clones, under 80% of them singletons. Sequences were obtained from peripheral blood. Receptor source: a human donor with acute or convalescent COVID-19. The donor label of this sample is uncertain.

The CDR3 nucleotides read TGCGCCAGCAGCCAAGAGGACGGGACTCCCTGGGAGCCCCAGCATTTT. The encoded protein is CASSQEDGTPWEPQHF. The chain carries TRBV4-1 and TRBJ1-5; maybe TRBD1 (5 bases). CDR3 size: 16 residues. V dropped 0 bases and J dropped 8 bases, with 17 bases sitting between them. Germline V lookup: CDR1 MGHRA, CDR2 YSYEKL.

J is TRBJ2-2 and V is TRBV20-1; the D gene is possibly TRBD2 (6 bases). This CDR3 region has 16 residues. The germline V gene encodes CDR1 DFQATT and CDR2 SNEGSKA (reference sequence). Trimming cost V 3 bases and J 4 bases, with 18 bases left between them. Written as DNA, the CDR3 is TGCAGTGCTAGTTTGGTGGGAGGAGGGGTCACCGGGGAGCTGTTTTTT. Residues: CSASLVGGGVTGELFF.

V usage is TRBV19 and J usage is TRBJ1-5; 7 bases are a match to TRBD1. Per the germline V gene, CDR1 is LNHDA and CDR2 is SQIVND (reference sequence). CDR3 length equals 14 residues. J was trimmed by 3 bases and V by 6 bases; bases with no gene match: 5. CDR3 nucleotide sequence: TGTGCCAGTAGGATGGGACAGCTCAATCAGCCCCAGCATTTT. Residues: CASRMGQLNQPQHF.

The CDR3 bases are TGTGCCAGCAGCTTAGCAGTCGGGGAAAAACTGTTTTTT. Translated, it gives CASSLAVGEKLFF. The chain couples TRBV11-3 to TRBJ1-4, with D unclear. The CDR3 contains 13 residues. Trimming cost V 1 base and J 8 bases, with 8 bases left between them. Germline V gene data show CDR1 as SGHNT and CDR2 as YENEEA.

The J gene is TRBJ2-3, the V gene TRBV19, with TRBD2 matching 9 bases. Germline CDR1 reads LNHDA; CDR2 reads SQIVND (reference sequence). Germline trimming cut 6 bases from V and 0 bases from J; bases unmatched to any gene: 4. This CDR3 is 15 amino acids long. The CDR3 sequence: CASSGLATSTDTQYF. CDR3 bases: TGTGCCAGTAGCGGACTAGCGACTAGCACAGATACGCAGTATTTT.

This chain uses TRBV6-4 with TRBJ2-7; D is possibly TRBD2 (7 bases). This CDR3 has 18 amino acids. V lost 8 bases to trimming and J lost 0 bases, with 26 bases between them. Germline CDR1 is MRHNA and CDR2 is SNTAGT. The CDR3 region has the DNA TGTGCCAGCCCCGCAGAAGGTGGGAGGGGGGGTGGCTCCTACGAGCAGTACGTC. As protein: CASPAEGGRGGGSYEQYV.

This rearrangement joins TRBV5-1 to TRBJ2-2, with TRBD2 matching 8 bases. Germline V gene lookup returns CDR1 SGHRS and CDR2 YFSETQ. The CDR3 is made up of 16 amino acids. The trim removed 6 bases at V and 5 bases at J, leaving 12 bases unmatched. DNA for the CDR3: TGCGCCAGCAACCTCCGCGCCGGGGGGGCTACCGGGGAGCTGTTTTTT. This gives the protein CASNLRAGGATGELFF.

The rearrangement links TRBV7-2 to TRBJ1-5; 8 nucleotides agree with TRBD1. This CDR3 region has 14 residues. Germline-derived CDR1 and CDR2 are SGHTA and FQGNSA. Trimming at V came to 3 bases and at J to 6 bases, leaving 4 bases not matched to a gene. DNA of the CDR3: TGTGCCAGCAGCTTGTCCACAGGGGGTCAGCCCCAGCATTTT. As protein: CASSLSTGGQPQHF.

This chain connects TRBV4-2 to TRBJ1-2; 7 bases agree with TRBD1. The CDR3 has 13 amino acids. The J segment lost 7 bases and the V segment lost 5 bases, leaving 7 bases of the junction unmatched. Germline assignment: CDR1 LGHNA and CDR2 YNFKEQ. CDR3 coding DNA: TGTGCCAGCAGCTTAAGGGGGCGAGGTGGCTACACCTTC. Protein: CASSLRGRGGYTF.

J is TRBJ1-3 and V is TRBV10-3; D is uncertain. CDR3 size: 15 residues. V lost 8 bases to trimming and J lost 1 base, with 15 bases between them. CDR1 and CDR2 from the germline V gene are ENHRY and SYGVKD. The CDR3 is CAIAGQEVSGNTIYF. CDR3 DNA sequence: TGTGCCATCGCCGGGCAGGAGGTTTCTGGAAACACCATATATTTT.

The genes are TRBV19 and TRBJ2-4, with 9 bases that match TRBD2. Unmatched junction bases numbered 12, after V lost 3 bases and J lost 0 bases. CDR3 length equals 19 residues. Germline values: CDR1 LNHDA, CDR2 SQIVND (reference sequence). The DNA for the CDR3 is TGTGCCAGTAGTATGCTAGCGGGGTATACCCTACTAGCCAAAAACATTCAGTACTTC. Amino acid sequence: CASSMLAGYTLLAKNIQYF.

The rearrangement uses TRBV5-1 and TRBJ2-3; TRBD2 aligns across 11 bases. V gave up 4 bases and J gave up 3 bases; unmatched junction bases: 7. The CDR3 runs to 16 residues. The germline V gene has CDR1 SGHRS and CDR2 YFSETQ. CDR3 loop: CASSPPTSGTTDTQYF. The CDR3 coding sequence is TGCGCCAGCAGCCCCCCGACTAGCGGGACGACAGATACGCAGTATTTT.